This TCR beta chain is from a study of blood T cell repertoires in COVID-19. Whole-study context: From the United States, Italy and Spain came samples of acute and convalescent COVID-19.

Method: immunoSEQ multiplex PCR; TCRdb's copy keeps in-frame clones and lacks some. Seen here are around 250,000 clones, about 91% observed once, and the top ten hold about 1.2%. Germline lookup yields CDR1 LNHNV and CDR2 YYDKDF (reference sequence). The CDR3 runs 15 residues. The ends were cut back, 8 bases at V and 0 bases at J, with 14 bases in the middle. The TCR comes from a woman aged 40-49 years with acute COVID-19. V is TRBV15 and J is TRBJ2-1; TRBD2 is a possible D gene (7 bases). What was sequenced was PBMCs or T cells enriched from blood (not recorded which). CDR3 loop: CATQGGGSSYNEQFF. CDR3 DNA: TGTGCCACCCAAGGGGGGGGGAGCTCCTACAATGAGCAGTTCTTC.